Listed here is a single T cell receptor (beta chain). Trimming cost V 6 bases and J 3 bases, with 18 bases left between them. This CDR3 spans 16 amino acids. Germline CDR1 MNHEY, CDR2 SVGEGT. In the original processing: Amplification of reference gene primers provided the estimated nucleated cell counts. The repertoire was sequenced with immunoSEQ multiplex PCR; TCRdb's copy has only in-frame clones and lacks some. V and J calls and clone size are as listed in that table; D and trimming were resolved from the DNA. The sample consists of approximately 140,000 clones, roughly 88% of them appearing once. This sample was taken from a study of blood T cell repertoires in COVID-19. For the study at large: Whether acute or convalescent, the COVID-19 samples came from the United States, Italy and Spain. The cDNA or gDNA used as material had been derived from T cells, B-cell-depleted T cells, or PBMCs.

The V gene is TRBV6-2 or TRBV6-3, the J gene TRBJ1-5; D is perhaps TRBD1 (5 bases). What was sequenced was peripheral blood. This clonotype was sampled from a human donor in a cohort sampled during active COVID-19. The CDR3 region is CASSRYPQGPNQPQHF. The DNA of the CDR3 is TGTGCCAGCAGCCGATACCCTCAGGGTCCCAATCAGCCCCAGCATTTT.